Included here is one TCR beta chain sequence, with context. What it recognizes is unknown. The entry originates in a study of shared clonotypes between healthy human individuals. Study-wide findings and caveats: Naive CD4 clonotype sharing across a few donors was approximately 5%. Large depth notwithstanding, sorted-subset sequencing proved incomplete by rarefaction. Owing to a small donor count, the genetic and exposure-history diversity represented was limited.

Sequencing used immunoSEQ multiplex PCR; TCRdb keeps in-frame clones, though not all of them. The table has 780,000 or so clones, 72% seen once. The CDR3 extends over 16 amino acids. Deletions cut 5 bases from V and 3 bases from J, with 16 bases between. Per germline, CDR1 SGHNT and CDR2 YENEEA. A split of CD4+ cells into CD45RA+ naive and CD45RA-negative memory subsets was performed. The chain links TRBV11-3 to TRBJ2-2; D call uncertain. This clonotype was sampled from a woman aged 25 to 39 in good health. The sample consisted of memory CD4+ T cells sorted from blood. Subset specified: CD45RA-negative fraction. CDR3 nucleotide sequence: TGTGCCAGCAGCAAAGGATCTTTGGGGTACACCGGGGAGCTGTTTTTT. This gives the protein CASSKGSLGYTGELFF. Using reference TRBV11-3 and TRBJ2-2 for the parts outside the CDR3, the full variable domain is EAGVVQSPRYKIIEKKQPVAFWCNPISGHNTLYWYLQNLGQGPELLIRYENEEAVDDSQLPKDRFSAERLKGVDSTLKIQPAELGDSAVYLCASSKGSLGYTGELFFGEGSRLTVL.